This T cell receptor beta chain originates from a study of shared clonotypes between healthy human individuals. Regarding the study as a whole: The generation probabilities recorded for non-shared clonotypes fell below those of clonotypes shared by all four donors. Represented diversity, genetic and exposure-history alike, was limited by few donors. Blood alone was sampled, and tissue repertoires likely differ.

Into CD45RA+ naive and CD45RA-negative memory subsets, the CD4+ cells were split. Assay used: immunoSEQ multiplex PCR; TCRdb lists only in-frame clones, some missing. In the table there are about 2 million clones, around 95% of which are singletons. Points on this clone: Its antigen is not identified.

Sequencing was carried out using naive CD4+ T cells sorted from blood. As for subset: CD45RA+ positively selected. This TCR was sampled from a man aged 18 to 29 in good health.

The CDR3 protein is CASSLGDKGRNIQYF. The CDR3 DNA reads TGCGCCAGCAGCCTGGGGGATAAGGGGAGAAACATTCAGTACTTC. J is TRBJ2-4 and V is TRBV4-3; tentatively, D is TRBD1 or TRBD2 (5 bases each). CDR1 LGHNA and CDR2 YSLEER come from the germline V gene. This CDR3 region has 15 residues. Between the trimmed V and J ends, which lost 4 bases and 6 bases, there was a span of 16 bases.